The source of this T cell receptor (beta chain) is a study of PD-1 blockade in classical Hodgkin lymphoma (TCRdb year 2020). For context, the study as a whole: Nivolumab dosing was 3 mg/kg intravenously every 2 weeks, continuing until either disease progression or unacceptable toxicity. The study used TCR beta sequencing and CyTOF to define a peripheral blood immune signature of response to PD-1 blockade in classical Hodgkin lymphoma.

The sample's time point label, decoded: cycle 4 day 1 (C4D1), after more than five weeks of nivolumab. Relapse after autologous stem cell transplantation had occurred in all trial patients, and cohorts A, B and C were distinguished by prior brentuximab vedotin exposure. CD4+ T cells were purified from thawed PBMCs by magnetic negative selection with a Miltenyi CD4+ T cell isolation kit. A total of about 51 patients with relapsed/refractory classical Hodgkin lymphoma made up the trial cohort, and each patient's best overall response was complete response, partial response or progressive disease. Single-agent nivolumab was administered to trial patients in the multi-cohort phase II CheckMate 205 trial. Best overall response was determined by an independent review committee according to the 2007 International Working Group response criteria. Trial PBMCs were obtained immediately prior to nivolumab initiation (C1D1) and on therapy at cycle 2 day 1 and cycle 4 day 1. After peripheral blood was drawn into 8 mL Vacutainer Cell Preparation Tubes, PBMCs were isolated by centrifugation and then cryopreserved. Purified CD4+ and CD8+ fractions were generated only in cases for which an additional PBMC sample was available. Magnetically labelled cells were removed on LS columns in a quadroMACS separator, and the flow-through was collected as the purified fraction.

Genomic DNA was isolated using the Qiagen DNeasy kit from unsorted PBMCs as well as from negatively selected CD4+ and CD8+ fractions. Amplification of TCR beta CDR3 regions was done by immunoSEQ multiplex PCR with primers that anneal to V and J segments. Amplification bias was minimized using a synthetic immune receptor repertoire, and residual bias was removed computationally after sequencing. On the authors' methods: Repertoire diversity was quantified as the Shannon entropy index using custom Python scripts. Unsorted, CD4+ and CD8+ repertoires were analyzed separately, except for combined analyses in which CD4+ and CD8+ sequences were merged in silico. Clonal expansion was defined as a frequency increase of at least 2-fold after treatment compared with C1D1, and clones undetected at baseline were assigned a pseudocount of 0.5. Singleton clones were defined as clones with 0 or 1 copy at C1D1, and non-singleton clones were defined as clones with 2 or more copies. Clones expanded in unsorted samples were annotated as CD4+, CD8+ or unknown by matching protein sequences in sorted samples from the same patient. Wilcoxon tests on paired samples were used to test changes in diversity from C1D1 to C4D1. The table comes from immuneACCESS by way of TCRdb, which keeps in-frame sequences with V and J called. Part of the clones is missing from these tables; in studies checked, under half for an unresolved V gene and the rest for unknown reasons. D and trimming were read from the DNA, whereas the V and J calls and clone size are those reported in that table. The table for this sample lists about 27,000 clones; about 85% of them were counted only once. About 2.4% of the sample rests with the top ten.

Taken from cysteine to phenylalanine, the CDR3 has 17 residues. The kept DNA is CDR3 alone, 51 bases in frame from the first base. For CDR1 and CDR2, the germline V gene lists SGHVS and FQNEAQ. The V end gives up 1 base and the J end 4 bases, leaving 9 bases in the junction not matched to a gene. Beyond this particular receptor, the publication reports: CD4+ but not CD8+ TCR diversity rose significantly by C4D1 (p=0.0027 vs p=0.16), most apparent in complete responders (p=0.02). Newly diagnosed patients were reported to have lower baseline TCR diversity than healthy donors, and relapsed/refractory patients were reported to have lower baseline TCR diversity still. Trial patients achieving complete response had baseline diversity similar to newly diagnosed patients, whereas partial responders and progressors had significantly lower diversity. Lower diversity was observed in patients in whom nivolumab was started less than 1 year after ASCT, and these patients were excluded from later analyses so that confounding by immune reconstitution would be avoided. Only a single clinical trial cohort was studied, and what caused the repertoire differences, possibly disease activity or prior therapy, remained undefined.

Regarding this clone: No cognate antigen has been identified for it. Base-call qualities are not available, and no considerably larger clone is one nucleotide away.

Recombination joined TRBV7-8 with TRBJ1-3, with 8 junctional bases fitting TRBD1. Sample: CD4+ T cells from blood, taken before the fourth cycle of nivolumab. The clonotype was recovered from a human donor with classical Hodgkin lymphoma. The CDR3 loop reads CASSLVWVRGPGNTIYF. The DNA sequence is given as TGTGCCAGCAGCTTAGTTTGGGTCAGGGGGCCGGGAAACACCATATATTTT.